What follows are 29 T cell receptor beta chains derived from one specimen sequenced in a study of metastatic and nonmetastatic thyroid tumors. Every patient was untreated before thyroid surgery. TCRdb used MiXCR to call clones anew from the PCR reads. Among about 40,000 clones, about a sixth were seen once, and the ten largest hold 3.8%. Specimen: blood. The source is a female donor with papillary thyroid cancer or a benign thyroid nodule (not recorded which). Some clones in this sample may be carry-over from other donors' samples.

This clone has ten or more counts. Given a much more abundant clone one base away, this may be a read error. The chain uses TRBV25-1 and TRBJ2-3; 11 nucleotides align to TRBD2. CDR1 and CDR2 (germline): MGHDK, SYGVNS. V shed 4 bases and J 2 bases; nucleotides not matched to a gene: 8. CDR3 length: 17 amino acids. The CDR3 protein is CASSGPSTSGVTDTQYF. CDR3 nucleotide sequence: TGTGCCAGCAGTGGTCCATCGACTAGCGGGGTCACAGATACGCAGTATTTT.

This clone was picked up many times. The CDR3 region is CSARDGQVYNTGELFF. The CDR3 DNA sequence: TGCAGTGCTAGAGATGGCCAGGTTTACAACACCGGGGAGCTGTTTTTT. This sequence joins TRBV20-1 and TRBJ2-2; D not resolved. The V end was cut by 0 bases, the J end by 2 bases, with 13 bases between. The length of the CDR3 is 16 residues. Germline assignment: CDR1 DFQATT and CDR2 SNEGSKA (reference sequence).

This clone was detected many times. The rearrangement joins TRBV5-1 to TRBJ1-2, with TRBD1 matching over 8 bases. The junction had 15 bases not matched to a gene; V was cut back by 9 bases and J by 5 bases. The CDR3 covers 15 residues. Germline assignment: CDR1 SGHRS and CDR2 YFSETQ. The CDR3 reads CATTDGQGGKYGYTF. The CDR3 bases are TGCGCCACTACAGATGGACAGGGAGGGAAGTATGGCTACACCTTC.

This clone was counted at least ten times. The J gene is TRBJ2-7, the V gene TRBV20-1, with TRBD1 as a possible D gene (6 bases). V dropped 5 bases and J dropped 2 bases, with 13 bases sitting between them. The CDR3 contains 13 residues. CDR1 is DFQATT, CDR2 SNEGSKA, per germline (reference sequence). As DNA, the CDR3 is TGCAGTGCTGAAACAGGGTCCCCCTACGAGCAGTACTTC. It yields the protein CSAETGSPYEQYF.

This clone came up many times. The chain couples TRBV20-1 to TRBJ2-5, with 9 bases aligning to TRBD2. Germline loops: CDR1 DFQATT, CDR2 SNEGSKA (reference sequence). V lost 5 bases and J lost 5; bases outside the gene matches: 12. There are 15 residues in the CDR3. The CDR3 reads CSAEGLGAGGETQYF. Here the CDR3 DNA reads TGCAGTGCTGAAGGCCTAGGGGCGGGAGGGGAGACCCAGTACTTC.

This clone was picked up many times. This chain joins TRBV4-1 and TRBJ2-7; weak D call: TRBD1 (6 bases). CDR3 length: 15 amino acids. V shed 1 base and J shed 6 bases, with 16 bases lying between them. Germline V CDR1 and CDR2: MGHRA, YSYEKL. Here the CDR3 DNA reads TGCGCCAGCAGCCAAGCCCCAGGACAGTCTGGCGAGCAGTACTTC. Protein sequence: CASSQAPGQSGEQYF.

This clone has ten or more counts. The rearrangement joins TRBV7-6 to TRBJ2-2, with a weak D call TRBD1 (5 bases). V was cut by 7 bases and J by 5 bases, with 17 bases left in between. CDR3 length: 15 amino acids. From germline, CDR1 is SGHVS and CDR2 FNYEAQ. CDR3 nucleotides: TGTGCCAGCACACTGACAGACCCGAGGACCGGGGAGCTGTTTTTT. It specifies CASTLTDPRTGELFF.

This clone occurred many times. The V call is TRBV19, the J call TRBJ1-3; D unresolved. The CDR3 extends over 15 amino acids. V dropped 1 base and J dropped 0 bases, with 7 bases sitting between them. The germline V gene encodes CDR1 LNHDA and CDR2 SQIVND (reference sequence). The CDR3 sequence is CASSIAGFSGNTIYF. The DNA of the CDR3 is TGTGCCAGTAGTATAGCCGGGTTCTCTGGAAACACCATATATTTT.

The chain combines TRBV5-1 with TRBJ2-7; tentatively, D is TRBD1 or TRBD2 (5 bases each). The CDR3 extends over 15 amino acids. V was shortened by 0 bases and J by 3 bases, with 13 bases between the two germline ends. CDR1 is SGHRS, CDR2 YFSETQ, per germline. The DNA of the CDR3 is TGCGCCAGCAGCTTGGGATGGGACGTTCTCTACGAGCAGTACTTC. It specifies CASSLGWDVLYEQYF.

CDR3 sequence (DNA): TGCAGTGCTACCCGTCCTCGGGGCTACACCTTC. This sequence encodes CSATRPRGYTF. V usage is TRBV20-1 and J usage is TRBJ1-2; D is uncertain. The germline V and J ends were trimmed by 4 bases and 8 bases, with 11 bases remaining between them. The germline V gene has CDR1 DFQATT and CDR2 SNEGSKA (reference sequence). The CDR3 has 11 amino acids.

This clone was recorded at least ten times. The rearrangement joins TRBV10-1 to TRBJ2-5, with 9 bases that match TRBD2. Germline-derived CDR1 and CDR2 are WNHNN and SYGVQD (reference sequence). V dropped 4 bases and J dropped 2; count of bases not matched to a gene: 8. The CDR3 sequence is 16 residues long. Here the CDR3 reads CASSAGVAGDQETQYF. For the CDR3, the DNA is TGCGCCAGCAGTGCCGGGGTAGCGGGGGATCAAGAGACCCAGTACTTC.

This clone was seen at least ten times. The chain links TRBV10-2 to TRBJ1-5; 9 bases line up with TRBD1. This CDR3 region has 14 residues. CDR1 WSHSY and CDR2 SAAADI come from the germline V gene. Trimming cost V 6 bases and J 3 bases; bases outside gene matches: 3. The CDR3 loop reads CASRGQGYNQPQHF. DNA of the CDR3: TGCGCCAGCAGGGGACAGGGCTACAATCAGCCCCAGCATTTT.

This clone showed up just a few times. Germline and junction disagree at one end, which may indicate a read error. The chain recombines TRBV19 with TRBJ2-2; the D gene is possibly TRBD1 (5 bases). This CDR3 comprises 14 residues. Germline V CDR1 and CDR2: LNHDA, SQIVND (reference sequence). CDR3 protein: CSSSIQVWGGELFF. CDR3 DNA: TGTTCCAGTAGTATACAGGTATGGGGCGGGGAGCTGTTTTTT.

This clone was recorded at least ten times. An end of the junction does not agree with germline; a read error may underlie this. The gene calls are TRBV11-2 and TRBJ1-2; D perhaps matches TRBD1 (5 bases). Germline loops: CDR1 SGHAT, CDR2 FQNNGV. The CDR3 has 14 amino acids. This CDR3 reads CASSLNRSPYGYTF. DNA of the CDR3: TGTGCCAGCAGCTTGAACAGGAGCCCTTATGGCTACACCTTT.

Of note for this clone: At one end the junction does not follow the germline gene, possibly because of a read error. V usage is TRBV7-9 and J usage is TRBJ2-2; D may match TRBD1 or TRBD2 (5 bases each). Germline V gene data show CDR1 as SEHNR and CDR2 as FQNEAQ (reference sequence). The CDR3 extends over 14 amino acids. The CDR3 here is CASSFAGITGDLFF. The CDR3 DNA sequence: TGTGCCAGCAGCTTCGCAGGGATCACCGGGGATCTGTTTTTT.

As regards this clone: A junction end diverges from the germline sequence, so it may reflect a read error. The V gene is TRBV20-1, the J gene TRBJ2-3; 7 nucleotides agree with TRBD1. CDR1 DFQATT and CDR2 SNEGSKA come from the germline V gene (reference sequence). The CDR3 runs to 14 residues. The CDR3 DNA is TGCAGTGCTAGAGTAACAGGGGTCACAGATATGCAGTATTTT. Amino acid sequence: CSARVTGVTDMQYF.

At least ten counts were recorded for this clone. This chain links TRBV24-1 with TRBJ2-5; no reliable D call. CDR1 and CDR2 from the germline V gene are KGHDR and SFDVKD. CDR3 length: 13 amino acids. Trimming took 2 bases from V and 5 from J, leaving 8 bases between them. CDR3 residues: CATSDSQSETQYF. CDR3 coding DNA: TGTGCCACCAGTGATTCGCAAAGTGAGACCCAGTACTTC.

This clone has a count of ten or more. J is TRBJ2-2 and V is TRBV4-1; TRBD1 is a possible D gene (5 bases). Per germline, CDR1 MGHRA and CDR2 YSYEKL. The ends were cut back, 0 bases at V and 6 bases at J, with 17 bases in the middle. The CDR3 is 17 residues long. CDR3 in DNA: TGCGCCAGCAGCCAAGATGAATTATGGGGCGAAGCCGGGGAGCTGTTTTTT. It is translated as CASSQDELWGEAGELFF.

The J gene is TRBJ1-5, the V gene TRBV5-1; the D is unclear. The CDR3 sequence is 14 residues long. The V gene lost 0 bases and the J gene lost 6 bases, with 10 bases spanning the gap. Germline loops: CDR1 SGHRS, CDR2 YFSETQ. This CDR3 is CASSLVTGGQPQHF. The CDR3 nucleotides are TGCGCCAGCAGCTTGGTGACGGGCGGTCAGCCCCAGCATTTT.

This clone was observed at least ten times. This chain connects TRBV20-1 to TRBJ1-1, with a tentative D call TRBD1 (5 bases). This CDR3 is built from 13 residues. V was pared by 3 bases and J by 1 base, with 9 bases between. Germline lookup yields CDR1 DFQATT and CDR2 SNEGSKA (reference sequence). The CDR3 DNA sequence: TGCAGTGCTAGGGGGCTGGGGAACACTGAAGCTTTCTTT. Translating it yields CSARGLGNTEAFF.

At least ten counts were recorded for this clone. The chain carries TRBV29-1 and TRBJ2-7; 7 positions agree with TRBD2. The V and J ends lost 8 bases and 0 bases, in that order; junction bases with no gene match: 10. The CDR3 is made up of 14 amino acids. Germline loops: CDR1 SQVTM, CDR2 ANQGSEA. The CDR3 DNA follows: TGCAGCTCCGCCGGGGGGACCAACTCCTACGAGCAGTACTTC. Amino acids: CSSAGGTNSYEQYF.

This clone occurred many times. The chain couples TRBV6-1 to TRBJ1-5; D remains unclear. The V end lost 9 bases, the J end lost 3 bases, and 9 bases lay between the germline ends. Germline CDR1 reads MNHNS; CDR2 reads SASEGT. The CDR3 length is 12 residues. This chain's CDR3 is CASGQTNQPQHF. The CDR3 bases are TGTGCCAGTGGTCAGACCAATCAGCCCCAGCATTTT.

This clone was seen ten or more times. The chain combines TRBV10-3 with TRBJ1-5; TRBD1 might be the D (5 bases). Germline CDR1 reads ENHRY; CDR2 reads SYGVKD. The CDR3 covers 13 residues. The V end lost 6 bases, the J end lost 0 bases, and 6 bases lay between the germline ends. CDR3 in amino acids: CAIRTDSNQPQHF. CDR3 bases: TGTGCCATCAGGACAGATAGCAATCAGCCCCAGCATTTT.

In its sample, this clone was seen many times. The rearrangement links TRBV19 to TRBJ2-3; D is possibly TRBD2 (6 bases). The CDR3 spans 16 residues. V was trimmed by 5 bases and J by 0 bases, leaving 15 bases between them. CDR1 LNHDA and CDR2 SQIVND come from the germline V gene (reference sequence). CDR3 residues: CASSRGGRLSTDTQYF. The CDR3 nucleotides are TGTGCCAGTAGTCGGGGAGGCAGGTTAAGCACAGATACGCAGTATTTT.

This sequence joins TRBV6-1 and TRBJ1-2; possible D gene TRBD1, 6 bases. The germline V gene encodes CDR1 MNHNS and CDR2 SASEGT. Trimming stripped 6 bases from V and 4 bases from J, with 12 bases between. This CDR3 comprises 13 residues. CDR3 in DNA: TGTGCCAGCAGCCAGGCGGACAGCTATGGCTACACCTTC. Translating it yields CASSQADSYGYTF.

The chain employs TRBV7-9 and TRBJ2-7, with 7 bases that match TRBD1. The germline V gene has CDR1 SEHNR and CDR2 FQNEAQ (reference sequence). V shed 5 bases, J shed 2 bases, and the junction held 9 bases outside the gene matches. CDR3 length: 15 residues. The CDR3 bases are TGTGCCAGCAGCACGGGACAGCGAAATCCCTACGAGCAGTACTTC. Its protein product is CASSTGQRNPYEQYF.

The gene calls are TRBV7-9 and TRBJ2-7; unclear D gene. Deletions cut 2 bases from V and 0 bases from J, with 11 bases between. This CDR3 spans 15 amino acids. Germline V gene data show CDR1 as SEHNR and CDR2 as FQNEAQ (reference sequence). As DNA, the CDR3 is TGTGCCAGCAGCTTACACGGGCACTGCTCCTACGAGCAGTACTTC. Residues: CASSLHGHCSYEQYF.

Many counts were recorded for this clone. V gene TRBV18 combines with J gene TRBJ1-2; D call uncertain. The CDR3 consists of 14 residues. The germline gives CDR1 KGHSH, CDR2 LQKENI. The V and J ends lost 3 bases and 7 bases respectively, with 15 bases between them. CDR3 DNA: TGTGCCAGCTCACCCGAGGGAGGACTATTTGGCTACACCTTC. It encodes CASSPEGGLFGYTF. Using reference TRBV18 and TRBJ1-2 for the parts outside the CDR3, the full variable domain is NAGVMQNPRHLVRRRGQEARLRCSPMKGHSHVYWYRQLPEEGLKFMVYLQKENIIDESGMPKERFSAEFPKEGPSILRIQQVVRGDSAAYFCASSPEGGLFGYTFGSGTRLTVV.

A note on this clone: A junction end diverges from the germline sequence, so it may reflect a read error. The J gene is TRBJ2-7, the V gene TRBV6-5, with D possibly matching TRBD1 (6 bases). In germline, CDR1 is MNHEY, CDR2 SVGAGI. CDR3 length: 16 amino acids. The CDR3 reads CASSSFQGGQGYDQYF. DNA for the CDR3: TGTGCCAGCAGTTCTTTTCAAGGGGGTCAGGGCTACGATCAGTACTTC.